This TCR beta chain was sequenced for a study of technical replicates of blood from a few donors. Libraries were prepared by immunoSEQ multiplex PCR; TCRdb keeps only in-frame clonotypes and omits some of them. The sample lists roughly 66,000 clones, 75% to 90% occurring once. CDR3 length: 17 amino acids. The germline CDR1 and CDR2 sequences are MNHNS and SASEGT. V gave up 2 bases and J gave up 4 bases; unmatched junction bases: 12. The specimen was PBMCs. The sequence was collected from a human donor in good health. Some clones in this sample may be carry-over from other donors' samples. The chain links TRBV6-1 to TRBJ2-3; TRBD2 agrees at 7 bases. DNA for the CDR3: TGTGCCAGCAGTGAACCTCTAGCCCTAAGCGGGGCAGATACGCAGTATTTT. Translating it yields CASSEPLALSGADTQYF.